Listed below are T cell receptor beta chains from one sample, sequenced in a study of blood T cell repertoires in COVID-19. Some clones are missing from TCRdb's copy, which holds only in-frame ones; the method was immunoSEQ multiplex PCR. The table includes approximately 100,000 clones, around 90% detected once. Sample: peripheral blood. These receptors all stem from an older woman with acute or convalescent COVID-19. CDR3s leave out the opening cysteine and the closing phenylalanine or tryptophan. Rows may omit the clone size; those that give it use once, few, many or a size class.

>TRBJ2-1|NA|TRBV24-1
ATSVPRKQF
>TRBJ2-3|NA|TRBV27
ASSPNLGLEFTDTQY
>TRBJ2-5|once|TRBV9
ASSVGGMGETQY
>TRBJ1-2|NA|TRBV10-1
ASSAQGDYGYT
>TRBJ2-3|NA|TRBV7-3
ASSPNGASTDTQY
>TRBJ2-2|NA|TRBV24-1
ATSRGRAGNTGELF
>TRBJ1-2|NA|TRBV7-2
ASSLRPQGLVENGYT
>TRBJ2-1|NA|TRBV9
ASSVSGTYNEQF
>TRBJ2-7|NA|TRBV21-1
ASSKGLDSYEQY
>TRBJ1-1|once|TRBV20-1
SASVITEAF
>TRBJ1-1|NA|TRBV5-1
ASSSRGDTSSTEAF
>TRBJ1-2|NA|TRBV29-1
SVIWGQGQHGYT
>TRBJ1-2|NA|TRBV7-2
ASTPWGDGGYT
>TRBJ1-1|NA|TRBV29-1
SVNGGGRGNIGQTEAF
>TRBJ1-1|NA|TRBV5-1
ASSGDSVLRTEAF
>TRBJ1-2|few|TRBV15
ATSREGAGGSDGYT
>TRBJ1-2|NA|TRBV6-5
ASGTDYGYT
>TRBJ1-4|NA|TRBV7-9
ASSLGQGREKLF
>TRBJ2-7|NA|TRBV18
ASSPGLAGGSYEQY